Shown below are 21 T cell receptor beta chains from a single sample sequenced in a study of radiotherapy plus CTLA-4 blockade in lung cancer. Data came from immunoSEQ multiplex PCR; TCRdb stores just in-frame clones and leaves some out. The table lists tens of thousands of clones, 55% to 75% of them singletons, with roughly 11% in the top ten. The starting material was peripheral blood, obtained from a patient treated with radiotherapy plus ipilimumab. The source of these receptors is a human donor with non-small cell lung cancer who had stable disease on radiotherapy plus ipilimumab.

This chain connects TRBV12-5 to TRBJ2-4, with D possibly being TRBD2 (5 bases). Germline V gives CDR1 LGHNT, CDR2 FRNRAP. V gave up 6 bases and J gave up 0 bases, with 9 bases separating them. The CDR3 has 14 residues. CDR3: CASGSGLAKNIQYF. CDR3 nucleotide sequence: TGTGCTAGTGGCTCGGGATTAGCCAAAAACATTCAGTACTTC.

The rearrangement links TRBV27 to TRBJ1-6; D perhaps matches TRBD1 (6 bases). V dropped 5 bases and J dropped 7 bases, with 15 bases sitting between them. The CDR3 is made up of 15 amino acids. From germline, CDR1 is MNHEY and CDR2 SMNVEV (reference sequence). The CDR3 region has the DNA TGTGCCAGCAGTCTTTTGGACAGCTACAATTCACCCCTCCACTTT. It translates to CASSLLDSYNSPLHF.

The rearrangement uses TRBV10-2 and TRBJ2-2; weak D call: TRBD1 (6 bases). Trimming left V 3 bases short and J 3 bases short, with 14 bases between. Germline V gives CDR1 WSHSY, CDR2 SAAADI. This CDR3 comprises 16 residues. The CDR3 spells CASSDPRGHYTGELFF. Written as DNA, the CDR3 is TGCGCCAGCAGTGACCCTCGGGGACACTACACCGGGGAGCTGTTTTTT.

This rearrangement joins TRBV2 to TRBJ2-1; 7 positions match TRBD1. The CDR3 extends over 15 amino acids. V was pared by 6 bases and J by 2 bases, with 7 bases of the junction left unmatched. Germline lookup yields CDR1 SNHLY and CDR2 FYNNEI. CDR3 protein: CASRTGPGAYNEQFF. CDR3 coding DNA: TGTGCCAGCAGGACAGGGCCTGGAGCCTACAATGAGCAGTTCTTC.

Only one count was recorded for this clone. This chain uses TRBV7-9 with TRBJ2-5, with a weak D call TRBD2 (5 bases). CDR1 and CDR2 (germline): SEHNR, FQNEAQ (reference sequence). V lost 2 bases and J 9 bases, leaving 7 bases between the germline ends. This CDR3 has 11 residues. CDR3 residues: CASSLSGAQYF. CDR3 DNA sequence: TGTGCCAGCAGCTTATCCGGGGCCCAGTACTTC.

This clone was recorded a few times. The chain is built from TRBV18 and TRBJ2-3; 10 bases are a match to TRBD1. Germline values: CDR1 KGHSH, CDR2 LQKENI. The CDR3 is made up of 17 amino acids. V was clipped by 4 bases and J by 0 bases; unmatched bases: 7. As DNA, the CDR3 is TGTGCCAGCTCACGTGGGACAGGGGCGACTAGCACAGATACGCAGTATTTT. Residues: CASSRGTGATSTDTQYF. Full variable domain (rest looked up from reference TRBV18 and TRBJ2-3): NAGVMQNPRHLVRRRGQEARLRCSPMKGHSHVYWYRQLPEEGLKFMVYLQKENIIDESGMPKERFSAEFPKEGPSILRIQQVVRGDSAAYFCASSRGTGATSTDTQYFGPGTRLTVL.

The CDR3 region is CASSPQQGAVEQFF. The CDR3, as DNA: TGCGCCAGCAGCCCCCAACAGGGGGCTGTTGAGCAGTTCTTC. V is TRBV5-1 and J is TRBJ2-1; TRBD1 matches 9 bases. Per the germline V gene, CDR1 is SGHRS and CDR2 is YFSETQ. The CDR3 is 14 amino acids. The trim removed 4 bases at V and 9 bases at J, leaving 8 bases unmatched.

The chain combines TRBV2 with TRBJ2-5, with 8 positions matching TRBD1. The J call may be faulty, since TRBJ2-7 better matches the DNA end. Per the germline V gene, CDR1 is SNHLY and CDR2 is FYNNEI. This CDR3 region has 19 residues. The CDR3 here is CASSDVTGTGFSSGHEQYF. Written as DNA, the CDR3 is TGTGCCAGCAGTGACGTTACCGGGACAGGATTCTCCTCAGGCCACGAGCAGTACTTC.

The CDR3 sequence is CASSQTGDSYNEQFF. The CDR3 nucleotides read TGTGCCAGCTCACAAACGGGAGACTCCTACAATGAGCAGTTCTTC. This chain connects TRBV18 to TRBJ2-1, with a possible D match to TRBD2 (6 bases). CDR1 is KGHSH, CDR2 LQKENI, per germline. This CDR3 contains 15 residues. V lost 4 bases and J lost 0, with 10 bases in between.

V and J are TRBV5-1 and TRBJ1-1, with a weak D call TRBD1 (6 bases). Trimming pared 0 bases from V and 5 bases from J, leaving 14 bases between. There are 15 residues in the CDR3. Germline V gene sequence: CDR1 SGHRS, CDR2 YFSETQ. In DNA form, the CDR3 reads TGCGCCAGCAGCTTGGTGGAGACAGGCGGGACTGAAGCTTTCTTT. It translates to CASSLVETGGTEAFF.

This chain joins TRBV29-1 and TRBJ2-7; tentative D call: TRBD1 (6 bases). In germline, CDR1 is SQVTM, CDR2 ANQGSEA. The CDR3 covers 13 residues. V lost 3 bases and J 6 bases, leaving 15 bases between the germline ends. CDR3 sequence reads: CSVEWQGKGEQYF. CDR3 nucleotide sequence: TGCAGCGTTGAGTGGCAGGGGAAGGGCGAGCAGTACTTC.

The chain is built from TRBV29-1 and TRBJ2-3; D not certain. V was cut by 7 bases and J by 2 bases, with 4 bases left in between. Germline assignment: CDR1 SQVTM and CDR2 ANQGSEA. This CDR3 is 10 amino acids long. The CDR3 is CSADTDTQYF. The CDR3 DNA follows: TGCAGCGCAGACACAGATACGCAGTATTTT.

Only one count was recorded for this clone. This sequence joins TRBV7-3 and TRBJ2-3; the match to TRBD1 covers 8 bases. Losses at the gene ends were 5 bases for V and 3 bases for J; bases not matched to a gene: 7. The CDR3 loop spans 15 amino acids. Germline-derived CDR1 and CDR2 are SGHTA and FQGTGA. This chain's CDR3 is CASSRGGQATDTQYF. CDR3 coding DNA: TGTGCCAGCAGCCGAGGGGGACAGGCGACAGATACGCAGTATTTT.

The gene calls are TRBV10-1 and TRBJ2-1; 9 bases map to TRBD2. CDR3 length: 14 amino acids. Germline V gene lookup returns CDR1 WNHNN and CDR2 SYGVQD (reference sequence). V gave up 4 bases and J gave up 3 bases; unmatched junction bases: 1. The CDR3 region is CASSASGDYNEQFF. In DNA, the CDR3 is TGCGCCAGCAGTGCTAGCGGGGACTACAATGAGCAGTTCTTC.

The rearrangement joins TRBV4-1 to TRBJ1-2, with D unclear. Germline CDR1 reads MGHRA; CDR2 reads YSYEKL. The CDR3 consists of 15 residues. Trimming shortened V by 6 bases and J by 0 bases, and 14 bases separated the two germline ends. The CDR3 coding sequence is TGCGCCAGCAGGAGCCAATTGGTGTCTAACTATGGCTACACCTTC. As protein: CASRSQLVSNYGYTF.

This chain joins TRBV6-6 and TRBJ1-6, with D unclear. CDR1 is MNHNY and CDR2 is SVGAGI in the germline V gene (reference sequence). The CDR3 consists of 15 residues. V dropped 4 bases and J dropped 9 bases, with 16 bases sitting between them. The DNA of the CDR3 is TGTGCCAGCAGTTCCCCGGACGGGCGGGGTTCACCCCTCCACTTT. Translated, it gives CASSSPDGRGSPLHF.

The rearrangement uses TRBV10-3 and TRBJ1-2; D uncertain. Germline V CDR1 and CDR2: ENHRY, SYGVKD. Trimming shortened V by 4 bases and J by 4 bases, and 19 bases separated the two germline ends. The CDR3 covers 16 residues. The CDR3: CAISVGDSDPLYGYTF. In DNA form, the CDR3 reads TGTGCCATCAGTGTGGGAGATTCCGACCCCCTCTATGGCTACACCTTC.

The table lists this clone with a count of one. This chain uses TRBV30 with TRBJ2-1, with a weak D call TRBD2 (6 bases). This CDR3 has 16 residues. Germline V gene lookup returns CDR1 GTSNPN and CDR2 SVGIG (reference sequence). The V end lost 4 bases, the J end lost 0 bases, and 16 bases lay between the germline ends. CDR3 bases: TGTGCCTGGAATCCGGGACTTCCTAGCTCCTACAATGAGCAGTTCTTC. Protein: CAWNPGLPSSYNEQFF.

The J gene is TRBJ1-2, the V gene TRBV5-4, with 7 bases fitting TRBD1. The CDR3 runs to 18 residues. The trim removed 5 bases at V and 7 bases at J, leaving 23 bases unmatched. The germline V gene encodes CDR1 SGHNT and CDR2 YYREEE (reference sequence). This CDR3 reads CASSQSGATGVKSGGYTF. DNA of the CDR3: TGTGCCAGCAGTCAGTCAGGTGCTACAGGGGTGAAATCGGGTGGCTACACCTTC.

V usage is TRBV11-3 and J usage is TRBJ2-2; 7 bases fit TRBD1. Germline V gene lookup returns CDR1 SGHNT and CDR2 YENEEA. V gave up 1 base and J gave up 5 bases; unmatched junction bases: 4. There are 15 residues in the CDR3. The CDR3 is CASSLGPGGTGELFF. CDR3 coding DNA: TGTGCCAGCAGCTTAGGACCAGGGGGAACCGGGGAGCTGTTTTTT.

The genes are TRBV19 and TRBJ2-7, with 9 nucleotides matching TRBD2. Germline CDR1 reads LNHDA; CDR2 reads SQIVND (reference sequence). V was pared by 3 bases and J by 0 bases, with 3 bases of the junction left unmatched. CDR3 length equals 15 residues. The chain's CDR3 is CASSIGLASSYEQYF. CDR3 DNA sequence: TGTGCCAGTAGTATCGGACTAGCGAGCTCCTACGAGCAGTACTTC. Filled out from reference TRBV19 and TRBJ2-7, the complete variable domain reads DGGITQSPKYLFRKEGQNVTLSCEQNLNHDAMYWYRQDPGQGLRLIYYSQIVNDFQKGDIAEGYSVSREKKESFPLTVTSAQKNPTAFYLCASSIGLASSYEQYFGPGTRLTVT.